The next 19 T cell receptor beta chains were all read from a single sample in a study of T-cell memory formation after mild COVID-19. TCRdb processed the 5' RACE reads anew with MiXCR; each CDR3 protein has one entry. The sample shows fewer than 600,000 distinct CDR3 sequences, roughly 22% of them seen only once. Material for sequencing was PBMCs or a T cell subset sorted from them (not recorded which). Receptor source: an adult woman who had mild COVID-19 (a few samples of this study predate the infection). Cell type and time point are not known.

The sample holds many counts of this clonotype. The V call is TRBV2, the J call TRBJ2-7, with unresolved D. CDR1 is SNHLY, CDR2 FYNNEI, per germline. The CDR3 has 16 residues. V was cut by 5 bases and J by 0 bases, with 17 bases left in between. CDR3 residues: CASSSGRAASSYEQYF. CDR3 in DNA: TGTGCCAGCAGTTCAGGTCGAGCAGCCAGCTCCTACGAGCAGTACTTC.

The CDR3 nucleotides are TGTGCCAGCAGCTCCGCCGCGGACGAGCAGTACTTC. Amino acids: CASSSAADEQYF. The chain couples TRBV7-9 to TRBJ2-7; unclear D gene. The CDR3 loop spans 12 amino acids. The germline gives CDR1 SEHNR, CDR2 FQNEAQ (reference sequence). Trimming cost V 4 bases and J 5 bases, with 9 bases left between them. Full variable domain (missing parts from reference TRBV7-9 and TRBJ2-7): DTGVSQNPRHKITKRGQNVTFRCDPISEHNRLYWYRQTLGQGPEFLTYFQNEAQLEKSRLLSDRFSAERPKGSFSTLEIQRTEQGDSAMYLCASSSAADEQYFGPGTRLTVT.

CDR3 sequence (DNA): TGCAGCGTTGAAGGGACTAGCGGGGGTGGGCAGTACTTC. As protein: CSVEGTSGGGQYF. The chain recombines TRBV29-1 with TRBJ2-7, with 13 bases aligning to TRBD2. Trimming removed 1 base from V and 9 bases from J; junction bases left unmatched: 3. The CDR3 covers 13 residues. Per germline, CDR1 SQVTM and CDR2 ANQGSEA.

The DNA for the CDR3 is TGCGCCAGCAGGTCTAGCGGGGGGGCCTCCTACGAGCAGTACTTC. Translated: CASRSSGGASYEQYF. This sequence joins TRBV4-1 and TRBJ2-7; 12 nucleotides line up with TRBD2. J gave up 0 bases and V 6 bases, and 3 bases lay outside the gene matches. The CDR3 extends over 15 amino acids. CDR1 is MGHRA and CDR2 is YSYEKL in the germline V gene.

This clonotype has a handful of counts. The DNA of the CDR3 is TGTGCCAGCAGCTTAGGGGCGGGCTTACCCCTCCACTTT. Protein: CASSLGAGLPLHF. The chain is built from TRBV11-2 and TRBJ1-6; D is unclear. The CDR3 covers 13 residues. V lost 1 base and J 12 bases, leaving 10 bases between the germline ends. Germline V gene data show CDR1 as SGHAT and CDR2 as FQNNGV.

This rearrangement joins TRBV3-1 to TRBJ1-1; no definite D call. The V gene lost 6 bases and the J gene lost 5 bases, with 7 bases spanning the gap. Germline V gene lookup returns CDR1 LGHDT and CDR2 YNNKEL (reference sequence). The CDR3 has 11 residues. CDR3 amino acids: CASRYNTEAFF. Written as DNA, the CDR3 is TGTGCCAGCAGGTATAATACTGAAGCTTTCTTT.

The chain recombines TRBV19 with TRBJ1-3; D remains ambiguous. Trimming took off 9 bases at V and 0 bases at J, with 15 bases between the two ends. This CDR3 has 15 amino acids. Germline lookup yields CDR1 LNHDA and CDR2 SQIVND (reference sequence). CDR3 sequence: CASQTRAPSGNTIYF. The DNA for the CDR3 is TGTGCCAGCCAAACCCGGGCCCCCTCTGGAAACACCATATATTTT.

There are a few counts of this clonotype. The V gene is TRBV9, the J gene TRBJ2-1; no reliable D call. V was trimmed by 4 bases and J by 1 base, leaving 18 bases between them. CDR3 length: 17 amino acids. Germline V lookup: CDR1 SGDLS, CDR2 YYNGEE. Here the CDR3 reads CASSSLPTEISYNEQFF. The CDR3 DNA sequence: TGTGCCAGCAGCTCTCTGCCGACGGAGATTTCCTACAATGAGCAGTTCTTC.

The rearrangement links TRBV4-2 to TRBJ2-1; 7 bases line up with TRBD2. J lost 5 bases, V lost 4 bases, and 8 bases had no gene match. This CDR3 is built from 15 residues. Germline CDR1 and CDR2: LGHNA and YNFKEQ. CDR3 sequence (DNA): TGTGCCAGCAGCCCTAAAGGGACTACCAACAATGAGCAGTTCTTC. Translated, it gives CASSPKGTTNNEQFF.

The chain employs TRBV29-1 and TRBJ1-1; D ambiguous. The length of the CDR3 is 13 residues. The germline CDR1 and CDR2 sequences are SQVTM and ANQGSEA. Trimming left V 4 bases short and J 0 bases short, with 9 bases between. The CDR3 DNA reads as TGCAGCGTTGGGACGATATTGAACACTGAAGCTTTCTTT. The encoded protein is CSVGTILNTEAFF.

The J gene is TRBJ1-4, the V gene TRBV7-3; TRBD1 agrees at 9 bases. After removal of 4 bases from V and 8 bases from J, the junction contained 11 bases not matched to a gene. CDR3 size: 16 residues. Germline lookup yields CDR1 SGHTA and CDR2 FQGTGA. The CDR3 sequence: CASSSGTAGTGEKLFF. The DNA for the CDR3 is TGTGCCAGCAGCTCGGGGACTGCCGGGACAGGGGAAAAACTGTTTTTT.

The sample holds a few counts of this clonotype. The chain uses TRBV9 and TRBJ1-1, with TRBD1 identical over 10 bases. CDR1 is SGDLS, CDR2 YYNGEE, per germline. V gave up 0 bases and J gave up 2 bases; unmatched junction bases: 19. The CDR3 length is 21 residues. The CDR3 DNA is TGTGCCAGCAGCGTAGGCTTATCGGACAGGGGGAGTTTAGTACGCAACACTGAAGCTTTCTTT. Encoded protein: CASSVGLSDRGSLVRNTEAFF.

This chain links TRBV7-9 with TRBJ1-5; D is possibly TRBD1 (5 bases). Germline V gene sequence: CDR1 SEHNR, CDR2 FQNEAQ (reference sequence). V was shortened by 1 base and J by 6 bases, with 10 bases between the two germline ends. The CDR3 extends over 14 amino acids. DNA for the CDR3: TGTGCCAGCAGCTTAGGGGACGTATCTCAGCCCCAGCATTTT. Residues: CASSLGDVSQPQHF.

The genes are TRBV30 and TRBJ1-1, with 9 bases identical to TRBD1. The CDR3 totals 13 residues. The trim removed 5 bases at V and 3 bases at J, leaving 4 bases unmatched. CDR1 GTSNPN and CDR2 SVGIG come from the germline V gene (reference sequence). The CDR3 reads CAWAGQGYTEAFF. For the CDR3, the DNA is TGTGCCTGGGCTGGACAGGGGTACACTGAAGCTTTCTTT.

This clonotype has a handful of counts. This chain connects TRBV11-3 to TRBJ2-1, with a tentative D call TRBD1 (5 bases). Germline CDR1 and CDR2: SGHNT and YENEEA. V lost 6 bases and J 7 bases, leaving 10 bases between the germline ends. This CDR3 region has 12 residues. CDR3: CASRRQGNEQFF. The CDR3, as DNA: TGTGCCAGCAGGAGGCAGGGAAATGAGCAGTTCTTC.

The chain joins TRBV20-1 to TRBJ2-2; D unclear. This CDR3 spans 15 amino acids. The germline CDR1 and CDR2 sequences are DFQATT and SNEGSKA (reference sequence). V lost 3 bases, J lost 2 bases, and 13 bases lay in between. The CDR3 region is CSASAVGVNTGELFF. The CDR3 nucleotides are TGCAGTGCTAGTGCGGTAGGAGTAAACACCGGGGAGCTGTTTTTT.

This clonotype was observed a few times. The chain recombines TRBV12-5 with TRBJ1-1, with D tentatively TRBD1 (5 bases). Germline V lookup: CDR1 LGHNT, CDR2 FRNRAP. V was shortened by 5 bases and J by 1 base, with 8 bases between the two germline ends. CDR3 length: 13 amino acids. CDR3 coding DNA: TGTGCTAGTGGTCCCGGGGGGAACACTGAAGCTTTCTTT. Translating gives CASGPGGNTEAFF.

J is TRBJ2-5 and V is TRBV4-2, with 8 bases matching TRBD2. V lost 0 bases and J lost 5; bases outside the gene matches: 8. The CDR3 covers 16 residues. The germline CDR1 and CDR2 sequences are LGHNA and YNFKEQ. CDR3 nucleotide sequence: TGTGCCAGCAGCCAAGATATAGGAGCTAGCGGGGAGACCCAGTACTTC. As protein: CASSQDIGASGETQYF.

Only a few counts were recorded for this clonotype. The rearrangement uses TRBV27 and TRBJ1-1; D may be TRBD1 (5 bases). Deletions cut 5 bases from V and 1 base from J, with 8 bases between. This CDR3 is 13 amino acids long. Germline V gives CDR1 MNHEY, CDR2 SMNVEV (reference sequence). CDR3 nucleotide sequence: TGTGCCAGCAGTCATCAGGGGAACACTGAAGCTTTCTTT. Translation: CASSHQGNTEAFF.